The subject of this entry is one T cell receptor (beta chain). This entry comes from a study of OX40 agonist ivuxolimab in advanced cancers. Whole-study context: Three patients responded partially, comprising one with hepatocellular carcinoma and two with cutaneous melanoma.

Sequenced by immunoSEQ multiplex PCR; TCRdb stores in-frame clones only, minus some. Of 70,000 to 80,000 clones listed, nearly 95% are singletons. Losses at the gene ends were 3 bases for V and 2 bases for J; bases not matched to a gene: 1. The CDR3 totals 17 residues. Germline V lookup: CDR1 ENHRY, CDR2 SYGVKD. Specimen: CD4+ or CD8+ T cells sorted from blood, collected in a trial of the OX40 agonist ivuxolimab. The receptor was isolated from an adult with an advanced solid tumor such as melanoma, head and neck, liver or kidney cancer. V is TRBV10-3 and J is TRBJ2-1; 16 positions agree with TRBD2. The CDR3 DNA sequence: TGTGCCATCAGTGATGGGACTAGCGGGAGGGCCTACAATGAGCAGTTCTTC. Translated: CAISDGTSGRAYNEQFF.